The clone carrying this T cell receptor beta chain was seen only a few times. As yet, its antigen is unknown. Assembly of TCR beta libraries relied on iRepertoire HTBI primers together with Arm-PCR of CDR3 regions. TCRdb reprocessed the multiplex PCR reads via MiXCR and lists one record per CDR3 protein. The data hold some 430,000 distinct CDR3 sequences, with around a fifth observed a single time. The data are from a study of regulatory T cells in long-lasting Graves disease. The study, taken as a whole, reports: Persistent patients had more shared public clonotypes (approximately 2,700) than new patients (966).

V dropped 3 bases and J dropped 8; count of bases not matched to a gene: 7. This CDR3 comprises 15 residues. Germline V gives CDR1 MNHEY, CDR2 SMNVEV (reference sequence). Indicated time point: persistent/refractory GD, antithyroid drugs over 5 years with positive TRAb. After RNA was extracted from PBMCs, the TCR library was made from it. The source is a female donor with Graves disease. The sample here was peripheral blood mononuclear cells (PBMCs), taken when the disease was refractory, from a patient treated with antithyroid drugs. The gene calls are TRBV27 and TRBJ1-4; TRBD1 aligns across 9 bases. As DNA, the CDR3 is TGTGCCAGCAGTTTTCAGGGACAGGGAGGGGAAAAACTGTTTTTT. Amino acids: CASSFQGQGGEKLFF.